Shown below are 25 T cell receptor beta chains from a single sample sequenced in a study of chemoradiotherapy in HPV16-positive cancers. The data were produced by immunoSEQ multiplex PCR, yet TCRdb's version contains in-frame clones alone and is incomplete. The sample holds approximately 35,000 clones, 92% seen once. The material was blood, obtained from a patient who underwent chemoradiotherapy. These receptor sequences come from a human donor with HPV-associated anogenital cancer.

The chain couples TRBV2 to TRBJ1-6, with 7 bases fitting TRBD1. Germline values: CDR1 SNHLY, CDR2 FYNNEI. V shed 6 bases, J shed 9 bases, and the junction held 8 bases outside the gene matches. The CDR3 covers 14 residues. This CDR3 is CASSGQAFFSPLHF. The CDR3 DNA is TGTGCCAGCAGCGGACAGGCTTTCTTTTCACCCCTCCACTTT.

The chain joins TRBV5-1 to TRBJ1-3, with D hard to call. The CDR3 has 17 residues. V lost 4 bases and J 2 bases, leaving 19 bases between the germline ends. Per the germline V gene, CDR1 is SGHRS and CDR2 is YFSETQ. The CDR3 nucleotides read TGCGCCAGCAGCACCGGACGGCTGGCAGGCCCTGGAAACACCATATATTTT. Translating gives CASSTGRLAGPGNTIYF.

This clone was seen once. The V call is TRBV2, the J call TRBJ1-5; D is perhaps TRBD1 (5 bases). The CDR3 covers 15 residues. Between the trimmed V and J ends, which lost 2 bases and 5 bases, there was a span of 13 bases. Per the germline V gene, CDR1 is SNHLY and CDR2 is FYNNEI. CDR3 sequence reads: CASSERGLNDQPQHF. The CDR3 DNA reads TGTGCCAGCAGTGAAAGGGGACTCAACGATCAGCCCCAGCATTTT.

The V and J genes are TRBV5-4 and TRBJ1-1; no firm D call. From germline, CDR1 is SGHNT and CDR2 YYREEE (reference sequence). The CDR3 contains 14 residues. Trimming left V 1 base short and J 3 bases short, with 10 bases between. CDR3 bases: TGTGCCAGCAGCTTGAGGCCAGATCACACTGAAGCTTTCTTT. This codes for CASSLRPDHTEAFF.

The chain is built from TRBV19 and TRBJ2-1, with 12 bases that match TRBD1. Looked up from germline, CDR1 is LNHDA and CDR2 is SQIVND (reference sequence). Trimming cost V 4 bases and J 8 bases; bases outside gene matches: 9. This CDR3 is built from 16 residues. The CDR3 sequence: CASSSSRDRGLDEQFF. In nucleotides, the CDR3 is TGTGCCAGTAGTAGTTCCCGGGACAGGGGGCTCGATGAGCAGTTCTTC.

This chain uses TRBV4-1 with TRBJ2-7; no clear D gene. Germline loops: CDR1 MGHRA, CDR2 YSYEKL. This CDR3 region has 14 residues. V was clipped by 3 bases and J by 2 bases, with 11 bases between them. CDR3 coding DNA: TGCGCCAGCAGCCACCAGACCCCCCCCTACGAGCAGTACTTC. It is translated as CASSHQTPPYEQYF.

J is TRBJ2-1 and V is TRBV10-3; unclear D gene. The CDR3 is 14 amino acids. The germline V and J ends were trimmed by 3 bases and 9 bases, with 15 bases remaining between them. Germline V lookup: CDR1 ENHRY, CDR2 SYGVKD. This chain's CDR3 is CAISDQSGLGEQFF. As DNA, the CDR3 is TGTGCCATCAGTGATCAGTCAGGCTTGGGTGAGCAGTTCTTC.

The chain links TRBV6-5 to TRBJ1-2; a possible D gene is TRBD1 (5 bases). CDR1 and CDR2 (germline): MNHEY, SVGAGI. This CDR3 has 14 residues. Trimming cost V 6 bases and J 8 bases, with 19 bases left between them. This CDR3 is CASSPSGRGGGYTF. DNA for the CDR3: TGTGCCAGCAGCCCTAGCGGGAGGGGAGGAGGCTACACCTTC.

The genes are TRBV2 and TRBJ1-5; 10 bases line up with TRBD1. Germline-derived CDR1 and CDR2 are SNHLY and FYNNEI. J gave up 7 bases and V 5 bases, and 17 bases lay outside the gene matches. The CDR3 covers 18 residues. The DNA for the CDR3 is TGTGCCAGCAGTACCCCGGGACAGGGGTCCCCATTCGCGCAGCCCCAGCATTTT. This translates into CASSTPGQGSPFAQPQHF.

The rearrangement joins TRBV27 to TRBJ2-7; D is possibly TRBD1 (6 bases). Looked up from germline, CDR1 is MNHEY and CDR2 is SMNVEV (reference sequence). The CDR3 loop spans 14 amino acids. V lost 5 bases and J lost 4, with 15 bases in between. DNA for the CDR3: TGTGCCAGCAGTGTCGGACAGCCGCGTTACGAGCAGTACTTC. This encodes CASSVGQPRYEQYF.

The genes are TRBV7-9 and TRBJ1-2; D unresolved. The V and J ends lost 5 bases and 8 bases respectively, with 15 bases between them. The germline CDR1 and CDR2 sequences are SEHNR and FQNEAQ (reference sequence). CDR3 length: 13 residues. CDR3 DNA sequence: TGTGCCAGCAGCCTTCTAATAGAACGCGGCTACACCTTC. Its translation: CASSLLIERGYTF.

This chain's CDR3 is CASSFRTGTYEQYF. The CDR3 region has the DNA TGCGCCAGCAGCTTCCGGACAGGGACCTACGAGCAGTACTTC. The chain carries TRBV5-1 and TRBJ2-7, with 8 positions matching TRBD1. Germline V lookup: CDR1 SGHRS, CDR2 YFSETQ. The CDR3 length is 14 residues. With 2 bases clipped from V and 2 bases from J, the junction kept 3 bases outside the gene matches.

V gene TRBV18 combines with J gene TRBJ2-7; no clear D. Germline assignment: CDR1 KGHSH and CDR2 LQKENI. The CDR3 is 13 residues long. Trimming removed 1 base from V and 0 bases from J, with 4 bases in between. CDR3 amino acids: CASSPLSSYEQYF. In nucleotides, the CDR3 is TGTGCCAGCTCACCACTGAGCTCCTACGAGCAGTACTTC.

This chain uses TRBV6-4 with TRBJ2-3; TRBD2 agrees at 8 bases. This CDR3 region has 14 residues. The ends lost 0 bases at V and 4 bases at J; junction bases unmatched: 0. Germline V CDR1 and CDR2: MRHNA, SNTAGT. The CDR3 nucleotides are TGTGCCAGCAGTGACTCTAGCGGGGCAGATACGCAGTATTTT. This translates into CASSDSSGADTQYF.

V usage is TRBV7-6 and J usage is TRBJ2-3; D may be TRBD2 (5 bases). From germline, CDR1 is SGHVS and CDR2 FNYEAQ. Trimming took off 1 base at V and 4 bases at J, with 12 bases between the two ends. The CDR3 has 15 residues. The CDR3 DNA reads TGTGCCAGCAGCTTAGGTTTCGGGGTCCCAGATACGCAGTATTTT. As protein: CASSLGFGVPDTQYF.

The CDR3 nucleotides are TGTGCCAGCAGTTCCCTTTTCGAGGGGTCTGGAAACACCATATATTTT. It yields the protein CASSSLFEGSGNTIYF. The V gene is TRBV28, the J gene TRBJ1-3; a possible D gene is TRBD1 (5 bases). Germline V lookup: CDR1 MDHEN, CDR2 SYDVKM. V was shortened by 4 bases and J by 1 base, with 14 bases between the two germline ends. The CDR3 loop spans 16 amino acids.

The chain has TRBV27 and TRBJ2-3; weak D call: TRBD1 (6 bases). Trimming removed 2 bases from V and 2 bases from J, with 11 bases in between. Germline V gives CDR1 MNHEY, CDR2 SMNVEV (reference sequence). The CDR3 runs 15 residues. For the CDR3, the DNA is TGTGCCAGCAGTTTAAGGGGGAGACACACAGATACGCAGTATTTT. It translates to CASSLRGRHTDTQYF.

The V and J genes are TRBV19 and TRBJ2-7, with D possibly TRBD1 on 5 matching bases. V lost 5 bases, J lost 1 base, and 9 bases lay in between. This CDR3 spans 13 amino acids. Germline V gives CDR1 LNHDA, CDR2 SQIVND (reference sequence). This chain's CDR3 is CASSYRLSYEQYF. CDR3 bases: TGTGCCAGTAGTTACAGGCTATCCTACGAGCAGTACTTC.

The CDR3 bases are TGTGCCAGCAGCCAAGATAGCGGGGCTTCTAATGAGCAGTTCTTC. It is translated as CASSQDSGASNEQFF. The genes are TRBV4-2 and TRBJ2-1, with 8 bases aligning to TRBD2. J gave up 7 bases and V 0 bases, and 5 bases lay outside the gene matches. The CDR3 covers 15 residues. The germline CDR1 and CDR2 sequences are LGHNA and YNFKEQ.

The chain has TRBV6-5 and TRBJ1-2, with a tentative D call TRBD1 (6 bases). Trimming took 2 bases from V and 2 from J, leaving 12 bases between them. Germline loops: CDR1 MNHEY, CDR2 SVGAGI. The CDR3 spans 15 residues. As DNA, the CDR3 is TGTGCCAGCAGTTACAGCAGGGGAGTCAACTATGGCTACACCTTC. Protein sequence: CASSYSRGVNYGYTF.

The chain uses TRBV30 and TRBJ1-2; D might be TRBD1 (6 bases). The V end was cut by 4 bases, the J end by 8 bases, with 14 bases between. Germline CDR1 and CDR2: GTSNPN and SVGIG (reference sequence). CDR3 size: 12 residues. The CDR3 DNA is TGTGCCTGGACGGAGACTACAGGGGGCTACACCTTC. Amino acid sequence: CAWTETTGGYTF.

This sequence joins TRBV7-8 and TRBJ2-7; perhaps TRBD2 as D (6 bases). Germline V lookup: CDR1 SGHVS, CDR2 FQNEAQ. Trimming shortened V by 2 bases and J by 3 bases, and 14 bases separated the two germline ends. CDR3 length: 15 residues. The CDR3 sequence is CASSLRERRSYEQYF. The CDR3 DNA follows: TGTGCCAGCAGCTTACGGGAGAGGCGGAGCTACGAGCAGTACTTC.

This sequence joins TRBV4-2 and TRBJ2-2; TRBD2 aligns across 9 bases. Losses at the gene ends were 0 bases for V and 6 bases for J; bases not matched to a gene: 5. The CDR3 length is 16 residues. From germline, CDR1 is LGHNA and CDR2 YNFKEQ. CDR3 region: CASSQESLAGSGELFF. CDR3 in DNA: TGTGCCAGCAGCCAAGAATCTCTAGCGGGGTCCGGGGAGCTGTTTTTT.

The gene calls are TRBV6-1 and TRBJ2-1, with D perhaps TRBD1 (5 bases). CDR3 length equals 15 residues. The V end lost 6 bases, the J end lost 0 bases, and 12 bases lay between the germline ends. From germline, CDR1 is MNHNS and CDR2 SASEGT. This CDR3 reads CASSLGASSYNEQFF. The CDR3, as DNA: TGTGCCAGCAGCCTTGGGGCCTCCTCCTACAATGAGCAGTTCTTC.

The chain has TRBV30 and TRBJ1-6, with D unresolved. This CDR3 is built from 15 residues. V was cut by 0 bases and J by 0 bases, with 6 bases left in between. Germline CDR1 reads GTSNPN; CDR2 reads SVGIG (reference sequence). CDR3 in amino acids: CAWSVMSSYNSPLHF. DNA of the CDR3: TGTGCCTGGAGTGTCATGAGCTCCTATAATTCACCCCTCCACTTT. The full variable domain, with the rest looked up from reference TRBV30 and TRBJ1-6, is SQTIHQWPATLVQPVGSPLSLECTVEGTSNPNLYWYRQAAGRGLQLLFYSVGIGQISSEVPQNLSASRPQDRQFILSSKKLLLSDSGFYLCAWSVMSSYNSPLHFGNGTRLTVT.